A selection of T cell receptor beta chains follows, all from one sample in a study of blood T cell repertoires in COVID-19. Produced via immunoSEQ multiplex PCR; TCRdb's table is partial and in-frame only. The sample consists of roughly 73,000 clones, more than 75% of them appearing once. What was sequenced was peripheral blood. Every receptor here comes from a human donor in a cohort sampled during active COVID-19. The CDR3 runs from the conserved cysteine through the conserved F or W. A D gene is named only where the DNA matches it firmly. Not every row has a clone size; where given, it reads once, few, many or a size class.

.,TRBJ2-3,TRBD1,TRBV9,15,CASSPGQEITDTQYF,TGTGCCAGCAGCCCGGGACAGGAGATCACAGATACGCAGTATTTT
.,TRBJ2-7,TRBD2,TRBV7-2,15,CASSLMTSGISEQYF,TGTGCCAGCAGCTTAATGACTAGCGGGATCTCCGAGCAGTACTTC
.,TRBJ2-4,.,TRBV5-6,17,CASSLLNLGRGENIQYF,TGTGCCAGCAGCTTGTTGAATTTGGGCAGGGGTGAGAACATTCAGTACTTC
.,TRBJ2-7,TRBD2,TRBV7-6,15,CASSLGTREGHEQYF,TGTGCCAGCAGCTTAGGTACGCGGGAGGGCCACGAGCAGTACTTC
.,TRBJ1-4,TRBD1,TRBV7-2,16,CASSPGQGARHEKLFF,TGTGCCAGCAGCCCCGGACAGGGGGCGCGTCATGAAAAACTGTTTTTT
.,TRBJ2-1,.,TRBV7-2,14,CASSLAPGYNEQFF,TGTGCCAGCAGCTTAGCACCAGGCTACAATGAGCAGTTCTTC
once,TRBJ2-1,.,TRBV4-2,15,CASSQGPSIYNEQFF,TGTGCCAGCAGCCAAGGTCCGTCTATCTACAATGAGCAGTTCTTC
.,TRBJ2-7,TRBD2,TRBV4-2,16,CASSQDQLAASYEQYF,TGTGCCAGCAGCCAAGATCAGCTAGCGGCATCCTACGAGCAGTACTTC
.,TRBJ1-1,.,TRBV12-3/TRBV12-4,13,CACVRGLAPEAFF,TGTGCCTGTGTTCGGGGTCTCGCCCCTGAAGCTTTCTTT
.,TRBJ2-1,TRBD2,TRBV5-6,16,CASSLALGLADNEQFF,TGTGCCAGCAGCTTGGCCCTAGGACTAGCGGACAATGAGCAGTTCTTC
.,TRBJ1-5,.,TRBV5-1,16,CASSLDVGQPNQPQHF,TGCGCCAGCAGCTTGGATGTAGGACAGCCAAATCAGCCCCAGCATTTT
few,TRBJ1-1,.,TRBV29-1,10,CSVGQLEAFF,TGCAGCGTTGGACAGCTTGAAGCTTTCTTT
.,TRBJ2-5,TRBD2,TRBV5-5,18,CASSQEGAGAGGRETQYF,TGTGCCAGCAGTCAGGAGGGAGCGGGAGCGGGGGGTCGAGAGACCCAGTACTTC
many,TRBJ1-1,TRBD1,TRBV2,15,CASSEAVGTGVRAFF,TGTGCCAGCAGTGAAGCGGTTGGGACAGGCGTCCGGGCTTTCTTT
.,TRBJ2-1,TRBD2,TRBV4-1,18,CASSQGLAGFSSYNEQFF,TGCGCCAGCAGCCAAGGGCTAGCGGGGTTTAGCTCCTACAATGAGCAGTTCTTC
.,TRBJ2-7,TRBD1,TRBV5-4,13,CASSVDRGSEQYF,TGTGCCAGCAGCGTCGACAGGGGGTCCGAGCAGTACTTC
.,TRBJ2-2,.,TRBV4-2,17,CASSQDMVASNTGELFF,TGTGCCAGCAGCCAAGATATGGTAGCTTCAAACACCGGGGAGCTGTTTTTT
.,TRBJ2-1,TRBD2,TRBV2,14,CASKREGQRNEQFF,TGTGCCAGCAAGCGGGAGGGCCAGAGGAATGAGCAGTTCTTC
once,TRBJ2-7,TRBD1,TRBV6-6,16,CASSYPPDRGPYEQYF,TGTGCCAGCAGTTACCCTCCGGACAGGGGGCCTTACGAGCAGTACTTC
.,TRBJ1-2,.,TRBV12-2,17,CASRGQIRALPDYGYTF,TGTGCAAGTCGCGGACAGATTAGGGCACTGCCCGACTATGGCTACACCTTC
.,TRBJ2-7,TRBD2,TRBV12-5,16,CASGPGLAFSSYEQYF,TGTGCTAGTGGGCCGGGACTAGCGTTCAGCTCCTACGAGCAGTACTTC
.,TRBJ2-7,TRBD1,TRBV6-5,15,CASSFGQGPSYEQYF,TGTGCCAGCAGTTTTGGACAGGGTCCCAGCTACGAGCAGTACTTC
.,TRBJ2-7,.,TRBV21-1,15,CASSKSWREAYEQYF,TGTGCCAGCAGCAAATCTTGGCGGGAGGCGTACGAGCAGTACTTC
.,TRBJ1-1,.,TRBV4-1,14,CASSPPGETTEAFF,TGCGCCAGCAGCCCGCCAGGGGAGACGACTGAAGCTTTCTTT
.,TRBJ1-2,TRBD1,TRBV6-5,14,CASSYLQGPYGYTF,TGTGCCAGCAGTTACCTACAGGGGCCTTATGGCTACACCTTC
.,TRBJ1-1,.,TRBV6-5,14,CASSYSAGDTEAFF,TGTGCCAGCAGTTACTCGGCAGGGGACACTGAAGCTTTCTTT
.,TRBJ2-3,TRBD2,TRBV30,13,CAWSAAGTDTQYF,TGTGCCTGGAGTGCAGCGGGGACAGATACGCAGTATTTT
.,TRBJ2-1,.,TRBV10-1,16,CASSELGGEGYNEQFF,TGCGCCAGCAGTGAGCTCGGGGGAGAGGGGTACAATGAGCAGTTCTTC
.,TRBJ2-3,.,TRBV6-5,14,CATQQGGTTDTQYF,TGTGCCACACAACAGGGAGGGACCACAGATACGCAGTATTTT
.,TRBJ2-7,.,TRBV10-3,12,CAISERVYEQYF,TGTGCCATCAGTGAGCGAGTTTACGAGCAGTACTTC
.,TRBJ1-5,.,TRBV2,13,CASSEAGYQPQHF,TGTGCCAGCAGTGAAGCGGGCTATCAGCCCCAGCATTTT
.,TRBJ1-1,.,TRBV4-2,15,CASSQDGTTNTEAFF,TGTGCCAGCAGCCAAGATGGGACAACGAACACTGAAGCTTTCTTT
.,TRBJ1-6,.,TRBV10-3,15,CAISGSLGPGSPLHF,TGTGCCATCAGTGGCTCTTTAGGTCCAGGTTCACCCCTCCACTTT
.,TRBJ2-5,.,TRBV12-3/TRBV12-4,13,CASSLFRAETQYF,TGTGCCAGCAGTTTATTCAGGGCGGAGACCCAGTACTTC
few,TRBJ1-1,.,TRBV5-1,14,CASSFPTGGTEAFF,TGCGCCAGCAGCTTCCCGACAGGCGGTACTGAAGCTTTCTTT
.,TRBJ2-7,.,TRBV7-9,13,CASSWLSAAEQYF,TGTGCCAGCAGCTGGCTTTCAGCGGCCGAGCAGTACTTC
.,TRBJ2-5,TRBD2,TRBV9,17,CASSVASGRGGGETQYF,TGTGCCAGCAGCGTAGCGAGCGGGAGGGGTGGGGGAGAGACCCAGTACTTC
.,TRBJ2-7,TRBD1,TRBV27,15,CASSPRQGARHEQYF,TGTGCCAGCAGTCCCCGACAGGGGGCCCGTCACGAGCAGTACTTC
.,TRBJ1-1,.,TRBV11-2,16,CASSLEFGRRATEAFF,TGTGCCAGCAGCTTAGAATTCGGCAGGCGGGCCACTGAAGCTTTCTTT
.,TRBJ2-7,.,TRBV7-8,14,CASSPRGASYEQYF,TGTGCCAGCAGCCCCCGAGGAGCGTCCTACGAGCAGTACTTC
.,TRBJ2-5,.,TRBV29-1,13,CSAGSPPEGTQYF,TGCAGCGCTGGGTCCCCTCCCGAGGGGACCCAGTACTTC
.,TRBJ2-7,.,TRBV10-1,14,CASSESTEPYEQYF,TGCGCCAGCAGTGAGTCTACAGAGCCCTACGAGCAGTACTTC
.,TRBJ1-5,TRBD1,TRBV19,17,CASSAQAGTGARQPQHF,TGTGCCAGTAGTGCCCAAGCCGGGACAGGAGCAAGGCAGCCCCAGCATTTT
.,TRBJ2-7,TRBD2,TRBV18,15,CASSPNGGVANEQYF,TGTGCCAGCTCACCAAATGGGGGGGTGGCGAACGAGCAGTACTTC
.,TRBJ2-1,TRBD2,TRBV7-6,16,CASSAPGRGDYNEQFF,TGTGCCAGCAGCGCCCCGGGGCGGGGGGACTACAATGAGCAGTTCTTC
.,TRBJ2-5,.,TRBV18,13,CASSRQASETQYF,TGTGCCAGCTCACGGCAGGCCTCTGAGACCCAGTACTTC
.,TRBJ1-2,.,TRBV9,14,CASSVGDRPYGYTF,TGTGCCAGCAGCGTAGGTGACAGACCCTATGGCTACACCTTC
.,TRBJ2-7,.,TRBV29-1,13,CSVSNLQNYEQYF,TGCAGCGTCTCCAACCTACAGAACTACGAGCAGTACTTC
.,TRBJ2-7,TRBD1,TRBV7-2,15,CASSSPGTGSYEQYF,TGTGCCAGCAGCTCTCCCGGGACAGGCTCCTACGAGCAGTACTTC
.,TRBJ1-1,TRBD1,TRBV10-1,12,CADHRGNTEAFF,TGCGCCGACCACAGGGGGAACACTGAAGCTTTCTTT
.,TRBJ1-1,TRBD1,TRBV5-1,14,CASSLRPGGTEAFF,TGCGCCAGCAGCTTGCGGCCAGGGGGCACTGAAGCTTTCTTT
.,TRBJ1-4,TRBD1,TRBV2,15,CASSPVTGVDEKLFF,TGTGCCAGCAGTCCTGTTACAGGGGTGGACGAAAAACTGTTTTTT
.,TRBJ2-7,TRBD1,TRBV7-9,18,CASSLAIRRGTGGNEQYF,TGTGCCAGCAGCTTAGCCATCCGCAGGGGGACAGGGGGGAACGAGCAGTACTTC